This T cell receptor beta chain was sequenced during a study of a mutant IDH1 vaccine in newly diagnosed glioma. Study in general: Every participant had undergone radiotherapy, temozolomide, or both before, and most underwent both. Study results and caveats: Alterations occurring in top peripheral T cell clonotypes seemed unrelated to pseudoprogression. Immune responses induced by the vaccine were seen in 93.3% of patients, spanning multiple MHC alleles.

Data came from immunoSEQ multiplex PCR; TCRdb stores just in-frame clones and leaves some out. Counted here are 85,000 to 100,000 clones, roughly 78% occurring once; the ten biggest clones make up 7.5%. CDR1 is DFQATT, CDR2 SNEGSKA, per germline (reference sequence). The CDR3 length is 10 residues. A note on this clone: No antigen is known for it.

The time point here: baseline, week 1 (first vaccination visit). Treatment: pre-vaccination baseline after standard-of-care therapy. This rearrangement joins TRBV20-1 to TRBJ2-3; TRBD2 aligns across 7 bases. The sample here was PBMCs, taken from a glioma patient treated with radiotherapy, temozolomide or both. This clonotype was obtained from a man between 40 and 49 years old with glioma. CDR3 sequence (DNA): TGCAGGCCCGCGGGGGAAACGCAGTATTTT. This encodes CRPAGETQYF.